Below are 21 T cell receptor beta chains sequenced from a single sample in a study of beta chain features in type 1 diabetes. Expressed TCRB transcripts were sequenced because the isolated RNA had all been reverse transcribed beforehand. Clones were sequenced by immunoSEQ multiplex PCR, and TCRdb holds only the in-frame ones, with some missing. The sample shows around 500,000 clones, about an eighth of them seen only once. Sequencing was performed on naive CD4+ T cells from blood. The receptors come from a woman between 18 and 30 years old in good health.

This chain connects TRBV2 to TRBJ1-5; D is unresolved. Germline CDR1 reads SNHLY; CDR2 reads FYNNEI. The CDR3 loop spans 14 amino acids. Trimming pared 2 bases from V and 5 bases from J, leaving 10 bases between. The DNA of the CDR3 is TGTGCCAGCAGTGAATTGGCGGGCTATCAGCCCCAGCATTTT. It specifies CASSELAGYQPQHF.

This clone was counted only a few times. The chain links TRBV4-1 to TRBJ2-1, with D unresolved. CDR1 is MGHRA, CDR2 YSYEKL, per germline. The CDR3 has 15 amino acids. Trimming cost V 4 bases and J 6 bases, with 16 bases left between them. The CDR3: CASSLPGPHPNEQFF. DNA of the CDR3: TGCGCCAGCAGCCTCCCCGGGCCCCACCCCAATGAGCAGTTCTTC.

CDR3 in DNA: TGTGCCAGCAGCTTAATTGTGAACACCGGGGAGCTGTTTTTT. Amino acid sequence: CASSLIVNTGELFF. The chain has TRBV7-2 and TRBJ2-2, with D uncertain. The germline gives CDR1 SGHTA, CDR2 FQGNSA. The CDR3 covers 14 residues. With 2 bases removed from V and 1 base from J, the gap between germline ends came to 5 bases. Full variable domain (missing parts from reference TRBV7-2 and TRBJ2-2): GAGVSQSPSNKVTEKGKDVELRCDPISGHTALYWYRQSLGQGLEFLIYFQGNSAPDKSGLPSDRFSAERTGGSVSTLTIQRTQQEDSAVYLCASSLIVNTGELFFGEGSRLTVL.

This clone occurred a few times. The chain combines TRBV4-3 with TRBJ2-2; D gene uncertain. V was trimmed by 4 bases and J by 4 bases, leaving 16 bases between them. CDR3 length: 16 residues. Germline V gives CDR1 LGHNA, CDR2 YSLEER. The CDR3 nucleotides are TGCGCCAGCAGCCGTATGCCAAACGGAATCACCGGGGAGCTGTTTTTT. Translation: CASSRMPNGITGELFF.

This clone has a single count. At the DNA level, this CDR3 is encoded by other sequences in the same sample as well. The chain is built from TRBV7-2 and TRBJ2-1; tentative D call: TRBD2 (6 bases). Germline loops: CDR1 SGHTA, CDR2 FQGNSA. The CDR3 is 15 residues long. Trimming left V 2 bases short and J 0 bases short, with 8 bases between. CDR3: CASSLRGSSYNEQFF. The CDR3 DNA follows: TGTGCCAGCAGCTTACGGGGGAGCTCCTACAATGAGCAGTTCTTC.

The chain recombines TRBV7-2 with TRBJ2-7, with 7 bases identical to TRBD2. Germline lookup yields CDR1 SGHTA and CDR2 FQGNSA. J lost 4 bases, V lost 5 bases, and 11 bases had no gene match. There are 15 residues in the CDR3. DNA of the CDR3: TGTGCCAGCAGCGTAGACCGGGACTATACGTACGAGCAGTACTTC. This translates into CASSVDRDYTYEQYF.

This chain uses TRBV7-9 with TRBJ2-4; perhaps TRBD2 as D (6 bases). Looked up from germline, CDR1 is SEHNR and CDR2 is FQNEAQ (reference sequence). V lost 1 base and J lost 1, with 8 bases in between. The CDR3 sequence is 15 residues long. CDR3 coding DNA: TGTGCCAGCAGCTTAGGCGGGGAGGCCAAAAACATTCAGTACTTC. This gives the protein CASSLGGEAKNIQYF.

This clone was counted ten times or more. J is TRBJ2-7 and V is TRBV30; D is uncertain. The CDR3 is made up of 13 amino acids. Looked up from germline, CDR1 is GTSNPN and CDR2 is SVGIG (reference sequence). V lost 2 bases and J lost 3, with 11 bases in between. CDR3 amino acids: CAWSRDRGYEQYF. Written as DNA, the CDR3 is TGTGCCTGGAGTAGGGATAGAGGCTACGAGCAGTACTTC.

The V and J genes are TRBV9 and TRBJ2-1; no reliable D call. Germline lookup yields CDR1 SGDLS and CDR2 YYNGEE. The V gene lost 0 bases and the J gene lost 10 bases, with 17 bases spanning the gap. The CDR3 is made up of 15 amino acids. CDR3 region: CASSVDFSGPREQFF. The DNA for the CDR3 is TGTGCCAGCAGCGTAGACTTTAGTGGTCCACGGGAGCAGTTCTTC.

This clone has only a few counts. This rearrangement joins TRBV12-5 to TRBJ1-2; possible D gene TRBD1, 5 bases. Trimming removed 2 bases at V and 5 bases at J, with 12 bases between. The CDR3 totals 14 residues. Germline lookup yields CDR1 LGHNT and CDR2 FRNRAP. This CDR3 is CASGLTSGLYGYTF. CDR3 coding DNA: TGTGCTAGTGGTTTGACCTCAGGGCTATATGGCTACACCTTC. Full variable domain (rest looked up from reference TRBV12-5 and TRBJ1-2): DARVTQTPRHKVTEMGQEVTMRCQPILGHNTVFWYRQTMMQGLELLAYFRNRAPLDDSGMPKDRFSAEMPDATLATLKIQPSEPRDSAVYFCASGLTSGLYGYTFGSGTRLTVV.

This clone came up a few times. The rearrangement uses TRBV7-6 and TRBJ1-6; no clear D gene. The V end lost 5 bases, the J end lost 1 base, and 6 bases lay between the germline ends. Germline V gene sequence: CDR1 SGHVS, CDR2 FNYEAQ. This CDR3 is built from 14 residues. DNA for the CDR3: TGTGCCAGCAGCCCCCAGTCCTATAATTCACCCCTCCACTTT. It is translated as CASSPQSYNSPLHF.

A few counts support this clone. The chain uses TRBV29-1 and TRBJ1-1, with D perhaps matching TRBD1 (5 bases). V was trimmed by 3 bases and J by 5 bases, leaving 16 bases between them. This CDR3 is built from 14 residues. Per germline, CDR1 SQVTM and CDR2 ANQGSEA. CDR3 nucleotide sequence: TGCAGCGTTGACCGGGGCGGGAGTTGGACTGAAGCTTTCTTT. Amino acids: CSVDRGGSWTEAFF.

The sample holds a few counts of this clone. The rearrangement uses TRBV7-3 and TRBJ1-1, with a possible D match to TRBD1 (6 bases). The CDR3 runs to 16 residues. Germline values: CDR1 SGHTA, CDR2 FQGTGA. V was cut by 4 bases and J by 1 base, with 16 bases left in between. CDR3 protein: CASSSQGTPGNTEAFF. The CDR3 nucleotides read TGTGCCAGCAGCTCCCAAGGGACACCTGGGAACACTGAAGCTTTCTTT.

This clone was picked up a small number of times. This rearrangement joins TRBV7-2 to TRBJ2-5; D is unresolved. The CDR3 has 12 residues. Germline-derived CDR1 and CDR2 are SGHTA and FQGNSA. V lost 3 bases and J lost 5, with 7 bases in between. DNA of the CDR3: TGTGCCAGCAGCTTTCATAGGGAGACCCAGTACTTC. This gives the protein CASSFHRETQYF.

This clone was detected only a few times. This chain joins TRBV4-3 and TRBJ1-2, with unresolved D. Germline loops: CDR1 LGHNA, CDR2 YSLEER. CDR3 length: 16 amino acids. Trimming took 3 bases from V and 0 from J, leaving 14 bases between them. In DNA form, the CDR3 reads TGCGCCAGCAGCCACAGACGGAGAGGAGCTAACTATGGCTACACCTTC. This encodes CASSHRRRGANYGYTF.

Only a few counts were recorded for this clone. The J gene is TRBJ1-2, the V gene TRBV2; 9 bases agree with TRBD1. Germline assignment: CDR1 SNHLY and CDR2 FYNNEI. CDR3 length: 13 amino acids. Trimming cost V 4 bases and J 11 bases; bases outside gene matches: 8. CDR3 in amino acids: CASSAGQGRGYTF. As DNA, the CDR3 is TGTGCCAGCAGTGCGGGACAGGGAAGGGGTTACACCTTC.

V gene TRBV5-4 combines with J gene TRBJ2-1; TRBD2 agrees at 10 bases. This CDR3 contains 16 residues. Germline CDR1 is SGHNT and CDR2 is YYREEE (reference sequence). V shed 4 bases, J shed 1 base, and the junction held 5 bases outside the gene matches. In DNA form, the CDR3 reads TGTGCCAGCAGCGAACCGGGACTAGCGTCCTACAATGAGCAGTTCTTC. Amino acid sequence: CASSEPGLASYNEQFF.

This clone was seen more than once but under ten times. This chain joins TRBV7-9 and TRBJ2-7; no reliable D call. Germline V gene lookup returns CDR1 SEHNR and CDR2 FQNEAQ (reference sequence). This CDR3 contains 14 residues. V lost 5 bases to trimming and J lost 1 base, with 12 bases between them. The CDR3 is CASSPKAGSYEQYF. The CDR3 DNA reads TGTGCCAGCAGCCCCAAGGCAGGATCCTACGAGCAGTACTTC.

This rearrangement joins TRBV9 to TRBJ1-4, with TRBD1 as a possible D gene (6 bases). There are 16 residues in the CDR3. Germline V lookup: CDR1 SGDLS, CDR2 YYNGEE. Trimming took 4 bases from V and 3 from J, leaving 16 bases between them. In DNA form, the CDR3 reads TGTGCCAGCAGCACCGGGACCTCAGGGGCTAATGAAAAACTGTTTTTT. Protein: CASSTGTSGANEKLFF.

The chain joins TRBV9 to TRBJ2-1, with unresolved D. The germline gives CDR1 SGDLS, CDR2 YYNGEE. The CDR3 loop spans 14 amino acids. V shed 1 base and J shed 9 bases, with 14 bases lying between them. CDR3 region: CASSVNPTTPEQFF. The CDR3 nucleotides are TGTGCCAGCAGCGTAAACCCAACCACTCCTGAGCAGTTCTTC. Filled out from reference TRBV9 and TRBJ2-1, the complete variable domain reads DSGVTQTPKHLITATGQRVTLRCSPRSGDLSVYWYQQSLDQGLQFLIQYYNGEERAKGNILERFSAQQFPDLHSELNLSSLELGDSALYFCASSVNPTTPEQFFGPGTRLTVL.

The J gene is TRBJ2-2, the V gene TRBV28; D possibly uses TRBD1 or TRBD2 (6 bases each). This CDR3 contains 14 residues. V lost 9 bases, J lost 7 bases, and 18 bases lay in between. Germline CDR1 MDHEN, CDR2 SYDVKM. The CDR3 loop is CASHWPGAGGELFF. The CDR3 nucleotides are TGTGCCAGTCACTGGCCGGGGGCGGGCGGGGAGCTGTTTTTT.